This TCR beta chain was captured in a study of blood T cell repertoires in COVID-19 (dated by TCRdb to about 2020). About the study as a whole: The collaborator samples originated in the United States, Italy and Spain and spanned the acute and convalescent phases of COVID-19. The repertoires were released in a freely available public database meant as a resource for research on the immune response to SARS-CoV-2. The samples were drawn from the first 160 participants of the ongoing ImmuneRACE study and from more than 1,000 subjects provided by 6 global collaborators. A de-identified subject ID, COVID-19 status, age in years and sex were almost always included in the sample metadata. The material from the prospective study consisted of cDNA or gDNA derived from T cells, B-cell-depleted T cells, or PBMCs. Deeply sampled blood TCRbeta repertoires from subjects exposed to, actively infected with, or recovered from COVID-19 were included in the dataset. Where available, HLA class I and class II types were obtained from metadata supplied by the sample provider rather than from assay-based typing.

CDR1 and CDR2, looked up from the germline V gene, are MRHNA and SNTAGT. Here V drops 4 bases and J drops 4 bases, and the junction holds 6 bases not matched to any gene. There are 14 amino acids in the CDR3, from cysteine to phenylalanine inclusive. Only CDR3 DNA is held: 42 bases, read in frame from base 1. The immunoSEQ Assay, a bias-controlled multiplex PCR, was used to amplify TCRbeta CDR3 regions from genomic DNA. Concerning the study's data processing: Within the assay, amplification of reference gene primers was used to estimate how many nucleated cells each sample contained. Sequence reads were collapsed and filtered to measure the absolute abundance of every unique TCRbeta CDR3 rearrangement. Productive Simpson clonality was computed per sample as the square root of Simpson's diversity index over productive rearrangements. TCRdb re-hosts the immuneACCESS table, in-frame sequences only. Its copies lack some clones; in the studies checked, an unresolved V gene accounts for under half of them, and the cause for the rest is not known. That table supplies the V and J calls and clone size; D and trimming were determined from the DNA. This sample has some 150,000 clones in its table, and roughly 89% of those were observed once. Jointly, the top ten make up 1.5% to 2% of the sample.

Each collaborating institution followed its own protocols to collect whole blood in K2EDTA tubes. For TCRbeta analysis, collaborators shipped samples as frozen whole blood, isolated PBMCs, or DNA extracted from either of those sample types. Overall study results and their limits: The quantity of clinical and demographic metadata differed by source and by participant and was supplied without curation.

With regard to this clone: Its antigen target is currently unknown. No clone much larger than this one lies a single base away; base qualities are absent.

The sequenced sample consisted of peripheral blood. The sequence joins TRBV6-4 to TRBJ1-1; 7 bases in the middle match TRBD1. The receptor's source is a human donor in a cohort sampled during active COVID-19. The DNA reads TGTGCCAGCAGTGCGACAGGGTTGGTCACTGAAGCTTTCTTT. The encoded protein is CASSATGLVTEAFF.